A single sample gave rise to the 22 T cell receptor beta chains below, sequenced in a study of beta chain features in type 1 diabetes. Study-level findings and limits: A moderate, significant TCRB CDR3 shortening appeared in type 1 diabetes across four CD4+ subsets.

The authors reverse transcribed all of the isolated RNA, so sequencing captured expressed TCRB transcripts. Clones were read by immunoSEQ multiplex PCR, and TCRdb kept only the in-frame ones, dropping some. The sample yields about 660,000 clones, around 15% seen once. Their recognized antigens are unknown. Source material: naive CD4+ T cells from blood. The receptors come from a man in his late teens or twenties with type 1 diabetes.

This rearrangement joins TRBV4-3 to TRBJ2-3; D is unclear. Germline V gene data show CDR1 as LGHNA and CDR2 as YSLEER. With 1 base removed from V and 2 bases from J, the gap between germline ends came to 4 bases. This CDR3 spans 13 amino acids. The CDR3 protein is CASSQAFTDTQYF. CDR3 nucleotides: TGCGCCAGCAGCCAAGCCTTCACAGATACGCAGTATTTT.

The chain links TRBV6-6 to TRBJ2-5; 13 bases map to TRBD2. V lost 0 bases to trimming and J lost 5 bases; unmatched junction nucleotides: 3. CDR3 length: 16 amino acids. Germline CDR1 is MNHNY and CDR2 is SVGAGI (reference sequence). CDR3 DNA sequence: TGTGCCAGCAGTTACTCTTTACTAGCGGGAGGGGAGACCCAGTACTTC. This translates into CASSYSLLAGGETQYF.

Only a few counts were recorded for this clone. The chain recombines TRBV2 with TRBJ1-2, with unresolved D. This CDR3 region has 12 residues. Per the germline V gene, CDR1 is SNHLY and CDR2 is FYNNEI. V was trimmed by 4 bases and J by 4 bases, leaving 7 bases between them. The chain's CDR3 is CASSGTGYGYTF. DNA of the CDR3: TGTGCCAGCAGTGGAACGGGCTATGGCTACACCTTC.

This clone turned up a few times. V is TRBV7-2 and J is TRBJ1-5, with D possibly being TRBD1 (6 bases). The V end lost 1 base, the J end lost 6 bases, and 16 bases lay between the germline ends. The germline gives CDR1 SGHTA, CDR2 FQGNSA. CDR3 length: 16 amino acids. CDR3 nucleotide sequence: TGTGCCAGCAGCTTAGGCAACAGGGTGTTAGGTCAGCCCCAGCATTTT. This gives the protein CASSLGNRVLGQPQHF.

The chain couples TRBV4-2 to TRBJ1-4; 7 nucleotides align to TRBD1. Germline V gene data show CDR1 as LGHNA and CDR2 as YNFKEQ. This CDR3 has 15 amino acids. V shed 4 bases and J 5 bases; nucleotides not matched to a gene: 7. The DNA for the CDR3 is TGTGCCAGCAGCCGGGACAGATCCGAAAATGAAAAACTGTTTTTT. It is translated as CASSRDRSENEKLFF.

The V call is TRBV5-1, the J call TRBJ1-1; D is unclear. This CDR3 is 14 amino acids long. Trimming stripped 4 bases from V and 0 bases from J, with 10 bases between. Germline lookup yields CDR1 SGHRS and CDR2 YFSETQ. This CDR3 is CASSPEDLNTEAFF. The CDR3 DNA is TGCGCCAGCAGCCCGGAGGACCTGAACACTGAAGCTTTCTTT. Based on the CDR3 plus reference TRBV5-1 and TRBJ1-1, the full variable domain is KAGVTQTPRYLIKTRGQQVTLSCSPISGHRSVSWYQQTPGQGLQFLFEYFSETQRNKGNFPGRFSGRQFSNSRSEMNVSTLELGDSALYLCASSPEDLNTEAFFGQGTRLTVV.

This sequence joins TRBV6-5 and TRBJ1-1; weak D call: TRBD1 (6 bases). The germline V gene has CDR1 MNHEY and CDR2 SVGAGI. V lost 2 bases, J lost 11 bases, and 15 bases lay in between. The CDR3 contains 13 residues. For the CDR3, the DNA is TGTGCCAGCAGTTACGAGGGGGATTCCCGGGCTTTCTTT. The encoded protein is CASSYEGDSRAFF.

V and J are TRBV29-1 and TRBJ2-1; the match to TRBD2 covers 7 bases. The CDR3 totals 17 residues. V shed 0 bases and J 2 bases; nucleotides not matched to a gene: 10. Germline loops: CDR1 SQVTM, CDR2 ANQGSEA. Here the CDR3 DNA reads TGCAGCGTTGAAGATCTAAGTCTGAGCGGGGCCTACAATGAGCAGTTCTTC. It specifies CSVEDLSLSGAYNEQFF.

This clone was picked up a small number of times. The rearrangement links TRBV7-9 to TRBJ2-3; 10 bases agree with TRBD2. This CDR3 is built from 16 residues. Trimming at V came to 2 bases and at J to 3 bases, leaving 5 bases not matched to a gene. CDR1 and CDR2 from the germline V gene are SEHNR and FQNEAQ (reference sequence). CDR3 nucleotide sequence: TGTGCCAGCAGCTTAAGCGGGAGGGCCACAACAGATACGCAGTATTTT. Translating it yields CASSLSGRATTDTQYF. Looking up the rest from reference TRBV7-9 and TRBJ2-3 gives the full variable domain: DTGVSQNPRHKITKRGQNVTFRCDPISEHNRLYWYRQTLGQGPEFLTYFQNEAQLEKSRLLSDRFSAERPKGSFSTLEIQRTEQGDSAMYLCASSLSGRATTDTQYFGPGTRLTVL.

A word on this clone: Other DNA sequences in this specimen translate into the identical CDR3. V is TRBV6-5 and J is TRBJ1-1, with a possible D match to TRBD1 (5 bases). Germline V gene data show CDR1 as MNHEY and CDR2 as SVGAGI. V was trimmed by 0 bases and J by 4 bases, leaving 6 bases between them. CDR3 length: 13 residues. CDR3 nucleotides: TGTGCCAGCAGTTACTCGGGGACCACTGAAGCTTTCTTT. Its translation is CASSYSGTTEAFF.

This clone was observed a few times. This rearrangement joins TRBV7-2 to TRBJ2-7, with unresolved D. V dropped 2 bases and J dropped 1 base, with 9 bases sitting between them. From germline, CDR1 is SGHTA and CDR2 FQGNSA. The CDR3 covers 14 residues. For the CDR3, the DNA is TGTGCCAGCAGCTTATCCCGCCAGTCCTACGAGCAGTACTTC. It encodes CASSLSRQSYEQYF.

This sequence joins TRBV6-6 and TRBJ1-5; 10 nucleotides align to TRBD1. The germline V gene encodes CDR1 MNHNY and CDR2 SVGAGI (reference sequence). With 2 bases clipped from V and 4 bases from J, the junction kept 2 bases outside the gene matches. This CDR3 has 15 amino acids. CDR3 protein: CASSYGTGDNQPQHF. The CDR3 DNA follows: TGTGCCAGCAGTTACGGGACAGGGGATAATCAGCCCCAGCATTTT.

The genes are TRBV7-9 and TRBJ1-6; D is unresolved. Between the trimmed V and J ends, which lost 4 bases and 0 bases, there was a span of 10 bases. The CDR3 has 16 residues. Germline V gene lookup returns CDR1 SEHNR and CDR2 FQNEAQ (reference sequence). The CDR3 nucleotides are TGTGCCAGCAGCTCCAGGTTGAGCTCCTATAATTCACCCCTCCACTTT. Translated, it gives CASSSRLSSYNSPLHF.

The chain recombines TRBV5-1 with TRBJ2-5; 10 bases line up with TRBD1. V lost 5 bases and J lost 5; bases outside the gene matches: 9. CDR3 size: 15 residues. Germline CDR1 reads SGHRS; CDR2 reads YFSETQ. CDR3 in amino acids: CASSKETGGQETQYF. DNA for the CDR3: TGCGCCAGCAGTAAGGAGACAGGGGGCCAGGAGACCCAGTACTTC. The whole variable domain, filled in from reference TRBV5-1 and TRBJ2-5, reads KAGVTQTPRYLIKTRGQQVTLSCSPISGHRSVSWYQQTPGQGLQFLFEYFSETQRNKGNFPGRFSGRQFSNSRSEMNVSTLELGDSALYLCASSKETGGQETQYFGPGTRLLVL.

In this sample, this clone turned up a few times. J is TRBJ2-7 and V is TRBV6-5; possible D gene TRBD1, 5 bases. Germline V gene lookup returns CDR1 MNHEY and CDR2 SVGAGI. The CDR3 sequence is 12 residues long. Trimming cost V 2 bases and J 4 bases, with 6 bases left between them. In DNA form, the CDR3 reads TGTGCCAGCAGTTACAGGGGTTACGAGCAGTACTTC. As protein: CASSYRGYEQYF.

The sample holds a few counts of this clone. Other DNA sequences in the sample encode the same CDR3. CDR3 in DNA: TGTGCCTTTCGTGGGGGGACTAGCAACAATGAGCAGTTCTTC. It translates to CAFRGGTSNNEQFF. The rearrangement uses TRBV30 and TRBJ2-1; 9 nucleotides line up with TRBD2. J gave up 5 bases and V 7 bases, and 9 bases lay outside the gene matches. This CDR3 is 14 amino acids long. Germline lookup yields CDR1 GTSNPN and CDR2 SVGIG (reference sequence).

This rearrangement joins TRBV5-1 to TRBJ2-2; D remains ambiguous. This CDR3 is built from 15 residues. Looked up from germline, CDR1 is SGHRS and CDR2 is YFSETQ. Trimming left V 2 bases short and J 2 bases short, with 10 bases between. The CDR3 reads CASSLISFNTGELFF. The CDR3, as DNA: TGCGCCAGCAGCTTAATTTCCTTTAACACCGGGGAGCTGTTTTTT.

This clone was seen a few times. The chain combines TRBV7-2 with TRBJ1-6; D unresolved. CDR1 and CDR2 (germline): SGHTA, FQGNSA. V gave up 4 bases and J gave up 0 bases, with 10 bases separating them. The CDR3 is 16 residues long. DNA for the CDR3: TGTGCCAGCAGCTCCCCCGAGGGCTCCTATAATTCACCCCTCCACTTT. Protein: CASSSPEGSYNSPLHF.

This sequence joins TRBV5-4 and TRBJ1-2; 11 bases line up with TRBD1. Germline V gene sequence: CDR1 SGHNT, CDR2 YYREEE (reference sequence). CDR3 length equals 16 residues. Trimming took 0 bases from V and 7 from J; bases not matched to a gene: 8. This chain's CDR3 is CASSLALGQGALGYTF. CDR3 DNA: TGTGCCAGCAGCTTGGCCCTTGGACAGGGGGCGCTTGGCTACACCTTC.

This clone was found a few times. In DNA, the CDR3 is TGTGCCAGCAGCGGCCTACAGGGTTCCCTTGGCTATGGCTACACCTTC. This sequence encodes CASSGLQGSLGYGYTF. This sequence joins TRBV5-6 and TRBJ1-2; weak D call: TRBD1 (6 bases). Trimming left V 4 bases short and J 4 bases short, with 20 bases between. Germline CDR1 and CDR2: SGHDT and YYEEEE. The CDR3 covers 16 residues. The full variable domain, completed using reference TRBV5-6 and TRBJ1-2, is DAGVTQSPTHLIKTRGQQVTLRCSPKSGHDTVSWYQQALGQGPQFIFQYYEEEERQRGNFPDRFSGHQFPNYSSELNVNALLLGDSALYLCASSGLQGSLGYGYTFGSGTRLTVV.

The chain combines TRBV19 with TRBJ2-7; tentative D call: TRBD1 (6 bases). The CDR3 has 14 residues. V lost 6 bases, J lost 3 bases, and 15 bases lay in between. Germline CDR1 reads LNHDA; CDR2 reads SQIVND (reference sequence). CDR3 bases: TGTGCCAGTAGCGATCCCGGACAGAACTACGAGCAGTACTTC. Translating it yields CASSDPGQNYEQYF.

This clone turned up a few times. This chain links TRBV30 with TRBJ1-1; tentative D call: TRBD1 (5 bases). In germline, CDR1 is GTSNPN, CDR2 SVGIG (reference sequence). This CDR3 comprises 11 residues. CDR3 DNA sequence: TGTGCTGGTGGGGGGTACACTGAAGCTTTCTTT. This gives the protein CAGGGYTEAFF.